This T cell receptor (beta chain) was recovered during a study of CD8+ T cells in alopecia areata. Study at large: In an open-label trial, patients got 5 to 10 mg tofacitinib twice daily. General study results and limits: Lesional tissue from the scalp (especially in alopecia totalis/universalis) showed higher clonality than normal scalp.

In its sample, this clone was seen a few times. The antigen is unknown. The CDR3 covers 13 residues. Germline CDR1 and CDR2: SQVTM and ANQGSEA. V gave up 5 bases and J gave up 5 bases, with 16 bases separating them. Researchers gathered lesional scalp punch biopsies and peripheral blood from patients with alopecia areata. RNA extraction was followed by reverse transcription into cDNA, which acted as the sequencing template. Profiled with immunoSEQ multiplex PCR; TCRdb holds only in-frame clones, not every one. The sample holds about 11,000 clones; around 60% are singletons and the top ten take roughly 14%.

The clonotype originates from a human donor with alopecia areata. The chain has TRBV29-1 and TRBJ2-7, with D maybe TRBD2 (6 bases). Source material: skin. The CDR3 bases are TGCAGCGTTAATAGGCTAGCGCGGGACGAGCAGTACTTC. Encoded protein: CSVNRLARDEQYF.